The 25 T cell receptor beta chains in this list originate from one sample, sequenced in a study of PD-L1 blockade in urothelial cancer. The time point was: pretreatment peripheral blood. This table comes from immunoSEQ multiplex PCR, and its TCRdb copy is limited to in-frame clones, with some not included. The data hold about 45,000 clones, with around nine tenths observed a single time. Sequencing used PBMCs, obtained around atezolizumab (anti-PD-L1) treatment. All receptors derive from a donor at least 40 years old with urothelial cancer.

V usage is TRBV18 and J usage is TRBJ1-2; 9 bases are shared with TRBD1. The germline CDR1 and CDR2 sequences are KGHSH and LQKENI. V shed 2 bases and J 4 bases; nucleotides not matched to a gene: 8. This CDR3 region has 16 residues. The CDR3 loop is CASSPSRDRELYGYTF. The CDR3 bases are TGTGCCAGCTCACCATCGAGGGACAGGGAACTCTATGGCTACACCTTC.

V usage is TRBV5-5 and J usage is TRBJ2-2, with 10 nucleotides matching TRBD2. Germline V lookup: CDR1 SGHKS, CDR2 YYEKEE (reference sequence). The ends lost 3 bases at V and 4 bases at J; junction bases unmatched: 3. The CDR3 runs 15 residues. Here the CDR3 reads CASSWVAGGTGELFF. The CDR3 nucleotides are TGTGCCAGCAGCTGGGTAGCGGGGGGCACCGGGGAGCTGTTTTTT.

This clone was found a few times. The chain links TRBV5-8 to TRBJ2-7, with D maybe TRBD1 (5 bases). The CDR3 spans 16 residues. Germline-derived CDR1 and CDR2 are SGHTS and YDEGEE. The V gene lost 0 bases and the J gene lost 0 bases, with 13 bases spanning the gap. CDR3 sequence reads: CASSLGFWTSSYEQYF. The CDR3 coding sequence is TGTGCCAGCAGCTTGGGTTTCTGGACATCCTCCTACGAGCAGTACTTC.

The CDR3 sequence: CASSLVNGNTIYF. CDR3 sequence (DNA): TGTGCCAGCAGCTTGGTCAATGGAAACACCATATATTTT. This sequence joins TRBV5-4 and TRBJ1-3; D unresolved. V shed 0 bases and J shed 3 bases, with 4 bases lying between them. CDR1 and CDR2 (germline): SGHNT, YYREEE (reference sequence). The CDR3 is 13 amino acids.

The chain has TRBV6-5 and TRBJ1-5; unclear D gene. CDR1 is MNHEY, CDR2 SVGAGI, per germline. This CDR3 spans 14 amino acids. The ends were cut back, 6 bases at V and 4 bases at J, with 13 bases in the middle. CDR3 region: CASRGPGENQPQHF. The DNA of the CDR3 is TGTGCCAGCAGGGGCCCTGGGGAGAATCAGCCCCAGCATTTT.

The gene calls are TRBV19 and TRBJ2-1; TRBD2 aligns across 15 bases. V shed 10 bases and J 8 bases; nucleotides not matched to a gene: 9. Looked up from germline, CDR1 is LNHDA and CDR2 is SQIVND (reference sequence). This CDR3 comprises 15 residues. CDR3 DNA: TGTGCCACGGCCGGACTAGCGGGAGGGGCCGATGAGCAGTTCTTC. It yields the protein CATAGLAGGADEQFF.

This clone was counted a few times. The rearrangement links TRBV7-8 to TRBJ1-5; perhaps TRBD1 as D (5 bases). In germline, CDR1 is SGHVS, CDR2 FQNEAQ. The CDR3 is made up of 15 amino acids. The V end was cut by 5 bases, the J end by 2 bases, with 13 bases between. The CDR3 spells CASSQGSWGNQPQHF. The CDR3, as DNA: TGTGCCAGCAGCCAGGGTTCGTGGGGCAATCAGCCCCAGCATTTT.

The V gene is TRBV11-2, the J gene TRBJ2-5, with 12 nucleotides matching TRBD1. The CDR3 has 14 amino acids. Trimming removed 1 base from V and 6 bases from J; junction bases left unmatched: 0. Germline CDR1 SGHAT, CDR2 FQNNGV. The CDR3 sequence is CASSLGDRGQTQYF. As DNA, the CDR3 is TGTGCCAGCAGCTTAGGGGACAGGGGGCAGACCCAGTACTTC.

The gene calls are TRBV6-1 and TRBJ2-1; D is perhaps TRBD2 (6 bases). V lost 1 base and J 12 bases, leaving 10 bases between the germline ends. This CDR3 has 12 amino acids. The germline gives CDR1 MNHNS, CDR2 SASEGT. DNA for the CDR3: TGTGCCAGCAGTGAAGGGGGACTGGGGCAGTTCTTC. Protein sequence: CASSEGGLGQFF.

This chain uses TRBV7-9 with TRBJ2-3; 9 nucleotides match TRBD2. CDR3 length: 19 residues. Trimming took 0 bases from V and 0 from J; bases not matched to a gene: 10. Germline-derived CDR1 and CDR2 are SEHNR and FQNEAQ (reference sequence). CDR3 DNA sequence: TGTGCCAGCAGCTTAGCGCGGAGCGGGAGGCAGCCTAGCACAGATACGCAGTATTTT. Translated: CASSLARSGRQPSTDTQYF.

The chain couples TRBV28 to TRBJ2-6, with a weak D call TRBD1 (7 bases). Germline CDR1 reads MDHEN; CDR2 reads SYDVKM. V was trimmed by 7 bases and J by 2 bases, leaving 12 bases between them. The CDR3 is made up of 15 amino acids. The CDR3, as DNA: TGTGCCAGCATCGGCAGGGGGGCTGGGGCCAACGTCCTGACTTTC. Translation gives CASIGRGAGANVLTF.

V gene TRBV9 combines with J gene TRBJ1-2; D is unclear. Germline CDR1 is SGDLS and CDR2 is YYNGEE. V lost 0 bases to trimming and J lost 3 bases, with 9 bases between them. The CDR3 has 14 residues. This CDR3 is CASSVGRGYYGYTF. The CDR3 DNA follows: TGTGCCAGCAGCGTAGGTCGGGGTTACTATGGCTACACCTTC. Using reference TRBV9 and TRBJ1-2 for the parts outside the CDR3, the full variable domain is DSGVTQTPKHLITATGQRVTLRCSPRSGDLSVYWYQQSLDQGLQFLIQYYNGEERAKGNILERFSAQQFPDLHSELNLSSLELGDSALYFCASSVGRGYYGYTFGSGTRLTVV.

The DNA for the CDR3 is TGTGCCAGCTCCCCGGGACTAGCGGATGAGCAGTTCTTC. Translating gives CASSPGLADEQFF. This chain connects TRBV18 to TRBJ2-1; 11 bases are a match to TRBD2. V shed 6 bases, J shed 8 bases, and the junction held 3 bases outside the gene matches. The CDR3 spans 13 residues. CDR1 and CDR2 (germline): KGHSH, LQKENI.

Only one count was recorded for this clone. The V call is TRBV7-2, the J call TRBJ2-1; 7 nucleotides match TRBD2. With 5 bases clipped from V and 12 bases from J, the junction kept 7 bases outside the gene matches. Germline V CDR1 and CDR2: SGHTA, FQGNSA. The CDR3 has 12 residues. CDR3 nucleotide sequence: TGTGCCAGCAGCGGACGGACTAGGTGGCAGTTCTTC. Protein: CASSGRTRWQFF.

The chain combines TRBV18 with TRBJ1-1, with D perhaps TRBD1 (5 bases). V lost 6 bases and J 3 bases, leaving 11 bases between the germline ends. The germline V gene encodes CDR1 KGHSH and CDR2 LQKENI. The CDR3 is 13 amino acids. Here the CDR3 reads CASSHQGDTEAFF. CDR3 bases: TGTGCCAGCTCGCACCAGGGCGACACTGAAGCTTTCTTT.

The V and J genes are TRBV28 and TRBJ1-5, with D tentatively TRBD1 (6 bases). CDR1 MDHEN and CDR2 SYDVKM come from the germline V gene. V gave up 6 bases and J gave up 3 bases, with 15 bases separating them. The CDR3 is 15 amino acids. CDR3 coding DNA: TGTGCCAGCAGCTTCGGGGGGGCGAACAATCAGCCCCAGCATTTT. Translated, it gives CASSFGGANNQPQHF.

This chain connects TRBV30 to TRBJ1-2; 10 bases are shared with TRBD1. Germline V gene lookup returns CDR1 GTSNPN and CDR2 SVGIG (reference sequence). The CDR3 extends over 14 amino acids. V lost 5 bases to trimming and J lost 4 bases; unmatched junction nucleotides: 7. The CDR3: CAWVRQGAVYGYTF. CDR3 DNA: TGTGCCTGGGTGAGACAGGGGGCTGTCTATGGCTACACCTTC.

The chain carries TRBV18 and TRBJ1-1; TRBD1 might be the D (5 bases). The CDR3 consists of 14 residues. The germline CDR1 and CDR2 sequences are KGHSH and LQKENI. V lost 8 bases, J lost 3 bases, and 16 bases lay in between. The CDR3 DNA reads TGTGCCAGCGGGACCCGGGGGGGTGACACTGAAGCTTTCTTT. It is translated as CASGTRGGDTEAFF.

The chain combines TRBV7-9 with TRBJ1-1, with 10 nucleotides matching TRBD1. The CDR3 is 14 amino acids. Germline V lookup: CDR1 SEHNR, CDR2 FQNEAQ (reference sequence). J lost 5 bases, V lost 3 bases, and 3 bases had no gene match. The CDR3 DNA is TGTGCCAGCAGCTTCGGGGACAGGGGTACTGAAGCTTTCTTT. Translating gives CASSFGDRGTEAFF.

This chain joins TRBV18 and TRBJ2-7, with 10 bases lining up with TRBD2. CDR3 length: 15 residues. Germline V gene lookup returns CDR1 KGHSH and CDR2 LQKENI. The J segment lost 6 bases and the V segment lost 1 base, leaving 6 bases of the junction unmatched. This CDR3 reads CASSPLLAGEGEQYF. CDR3 DNA: TGTGCCAGCTCACCACTCCTAGCGGGAGAGGGCGAGCAGTACTTC. Using reference TRBV18 and TRBJ2-7 for the parts outside the CDR3, the full variable domain is NAGVMQNPRHLVRRRGQEARLRCSPMKGHSHVYWYRQLPEEGLKFMVYLQKENIIDESGMPKERFSAEFPKEGPSILRIQQVVRGDSAAYFCASSPLLAGEGEQYFGPGTRLTVT.

CDR3 sequence: CSAELDEKLFF. As DNA, the CDR3 is TGCAGTGCGGAGCTTGATGAAAAACTGTTTTTT. The chain has TRBV20-1 and TRBJ1-4; D unresolved. The CDR3 length is 11 residues. V shed 6 bases and J shed 6 bases, with 8 bases lying between them. The V gene's germline CDR1 is DFQATT and CDR2 SNEGSKA (reference sequence).

The rearrangement links TRBV5-1 to TRBJ2-3, with 7 bases that match TRBD2. Germline assignment: CDR1 SGHRS and CDR2 YFSETQ. With V trimmed by 7 bases and J by 5 bases, 4 bases remained unmatched. CDR3 length: 12 amino acids. CDR3 DNA: TGCGCCAGCCGGGGGGAGGGAGATACGCAGTATTTT. Amino acid sequence: CASRGEGDTQYF.

The chain has TRBV2 and TRBJ2-5; D unresolved. The ends were cut back, 2 bases at V and 5 bases at J, with 3 bases in the middle. Looked up from germline, CDR1 is SNHLY and CDR2 is FYNNEI. The CDR3 covers 11 residues. DNA for the CDR3: TGTGCCAGCAGTGAACGGGAGACCCAGTACTTC. Translated, it gives CASSERETQYF.

The chain is built from TRBV28 and TRBJ2-1; perhaps TRBD1 as D (5 bases). Germline CDR1 is MDHEN and CDR2 is SYDVKM. Trimming pared 7 bases from V and 4 bases from J, leaving 17 bases between. The CDR3 sequence is 15 residues long. The CDR3 coding sequence is TGTGCCAGCATCCCCCGCCGACAGATTTACAATGAGCAGTTCTTC. It encodes CASIPRRQIYNEQFF. The complete variable domain, with remaining parts taken from reference TRBV28 and TRBJ2-1, reads DVKVTQSSRYLVKRTGEKVFLECVQDMDHENMFWYRQDPGLGLRLIYFSYDVKMKEKGDIPEGYSVSREKKERFSLILESASTNQTSMYLCASIPRRQIYNEQFFGPGTRLTVL.

This clone has only a few counts. This chain connects TRBV12-5 to TRBJ1-2, with D maybe TRBD1 (6 bases). Germline-derived CDR1 and CDR2 are LGHNT and FRNRAP. V lost 1 base to trimming and J lost 3 bases, with 6 bases between them. This CDR3 is built from 13 residues. The CDR3 loop reads CASGLGTDYGYTF. CDR3 DNA: TGTGCTAGTGGTTTGGGGACAGACTATGGCTACACCTTC.